One and the same sample provided the 10 T cell receptor beta chains below, sequenced in a study of blood T cell repertoires in COVID-19. This table comes from immunoSEQ multiplex PCR, and its TCRdb copy is limited to in-frame clones, with some not included. In the table there are 110,000 to 150,000 clones, roughly 90% of which are singletons. The sample taken for sequencing was PBMCs or T cells enriched from blood (not recorded which). Receptor source: a man in his forties or fifties who had recovered from COVID-19.

V gene TRBV9 combines with J gene TRBJ2-3; D remains unclear. Germline-derived CDR1 and CDR2 are SGDLS and YYNGEE. CDR3 size: 17 residues. V dropped 4 bases and J dropped 0 bases, with 18 bases sitting between them. CDR3 amino acids: CASSQFLSAASTDTQYF. CDR3 DNA: TGTGCCAGCAGCCAATTCCTAAGCGCTGCCAGCACAGATACGCAGTATTTT.

V usage is TRBV5-4 and J usage is TRBJ1-3; D call uncertain. Trimming shortened V by 1 base and J by 1 base, and 9 bases separated the two germline ends. The CDR3 has 15 amino acids. Germline V gene lookup returns CDR1 SGHNT and CDR2 YYREEE (reference sequence). In DNA form, the CDR3 reads TGTGCCAGCAGCTTGTACGGAGGGTCTGGAAACACCATATATTTT. Translating it yields CASSLYGGSGNTIYF. Variable domain in full (rest from reference TRBV5-4 and TRBJ1-3): ETGVTQSPTHLIKTRGQQVTLRCSSQSGHNTVSWYQQALGQGPQFIFQYYREEENGRGNFPPRFSGLQFPNYSSELNVNALELDDSALYLCASSLYGGSGNTIYFGEGSWLTVV.

The V gene is TRBV4-3, the J gene TRBJ1-3, with a tentative D call TRBD1 (5 bases). V was pared by 2 bases and J by 4 bases, with 15 bases between. There are 16 residues in the CDR3. Germline V CDR1 and CDR2: LGHNA, YSLEER. The DNA of the CDR3 is TGCGCCAGCAGCCAAAATTGGCAGGGAACAGGAAACACCATATATTTT. It codes for CASSQNWQGTGNTIYF.

The chain recombines TRBV6-5 with TRBJ1-4, with 7 bases matching TRBD1. This CDR3 is built from 15 residues. Germline loops: CDR1 MNHEY, CDR2 SVGAGI. J gave up 6 bases and V 0 bases, and 4 bases lay outside the gene matches. In DNA, the CDR3 is TGTGCCAGCAGTTACTCGGACAGGACCCATGAAAAACTGTTTTTT. Translated: CASSYSDRTHEKLFF.

This clone showed up just a few times. DNA for the CDR3: TGTGCCAGTAGTACGCAGACAGGGTCAGTGGAGACCCAGTACTTC. Protein product: CASSTQTGSVETQYF. V gene TRBV19 combines with J gene TRBJ2-5; 7 bases line up with TRBD1. The V gene end was trimmed by 4 bases and the J gene end by 5 bases; junction bases not matched to a gene: 10. This CDR3 spans 15 amino acids. The germline gives CDR1 LNHDA, CDR2 SQIVND (reference sequence).

This chain links TRBV6-5 with TRBJ1-6; tentative D call: TRBD1 (6 bases). The CDR3 runs 15 residues. V gave up 6 bases and J gave up 0 bases, with 9 bases separating them. Germline loops: CDR1 MNHEY, CDR2 SVGAGI. The CDR3, as DNA: TGTGCCAGCAGAACAGGGAGCTCCTATAATTCACCCCTCCACTTT. This gives the protein CASRTGSSYNSPLHF.

The chain couples TRBV19 to TRBJ1-1, with TRBD1 as a possible D gene (5 bases). Germline CDR1 reads LNHDA; CDR2 reads SQIVND (reference sequence). The V end was cut by 9 bases, the J end by 1 base, with 12 bases between. The CDR3 is 13 residues long. The CDR3 region is CASAGWRNTEAFF. The CDR3 DNA follows: TGTGCCAGCGCAGGGTGGAGGAACACTGAAGCTTTCTTT.

This clone was recorded only once. The CDR3 region has the DNA TGTGCCAGCAGCCCCCGAGGCCGGGAAGAGACCCAGTACTTC. It translates to CASSPRGREETQYF. The J gene is TRBJ2-5, the V gene TRBV7-3; D call uncertain. CDR1 is SGHTA, CDR2 FQGTGA, per germline. V was shortened by 5 bases and J by 3 bases, with 13 bases between the two germline ends. The CDR3 contains 14 residues.

J is TRBJ2-2 and V is TRBV5-1, with a weak D call TRBD1 (5 bases). The CDR3 sequence is 15 residues long. Germline V lookup: CDR1 SGHRS, CDR2 YFSETQ. Trimming cost V 5 bases and J 2 bases, with 13 bases left between them. The CDR3 region has the DNA TGCGCCAGCAGTCGGGTAGGGGATAACACCGGGGAGCTGTTTTTT. This encodes CASSRVGDNTGELFF.

The V call is TRBV5-1, the J call TRBJ2-3; a possible D gene is TRBD1 (6 bases). Germline values: CDR1 SGHRS, CDR2 YFSETQ. This CDR3 region has 16 residues. Trimming took off 4 bases at V and 1 base at J, with 16 bases between the two ends. CDR3 sequence (DNA): TGCGCCAGCAGCATAACGACAGGCTCGGGCACAGATACGCAGTATTTT. It encodes CASSITTGSGTDTQYF. Based on the CDR3 plus reference TRBV5-1 and TRBJ2-3, the full variable domain is KAGVTQTPRYLIKTRGQQVTLSCSPISGHRSVSWYQQTPGQGLQFLFEYFSETQRNKGNFPGRFSGRQFSNSRSEMNVSTLELGDSALYLCASSITTGSGTDTQYFGPGTRLTVL.